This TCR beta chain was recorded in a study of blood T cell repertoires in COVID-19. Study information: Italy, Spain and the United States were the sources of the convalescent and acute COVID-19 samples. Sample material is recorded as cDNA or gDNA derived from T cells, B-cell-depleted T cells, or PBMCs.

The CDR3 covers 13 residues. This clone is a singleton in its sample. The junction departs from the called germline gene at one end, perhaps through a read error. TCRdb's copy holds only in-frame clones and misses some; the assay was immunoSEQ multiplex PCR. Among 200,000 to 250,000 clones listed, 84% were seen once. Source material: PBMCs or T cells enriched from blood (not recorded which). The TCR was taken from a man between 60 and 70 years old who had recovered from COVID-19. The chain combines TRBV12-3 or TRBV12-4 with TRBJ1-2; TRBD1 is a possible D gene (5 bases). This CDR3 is CASSLGHRYGYTF. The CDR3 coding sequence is TGTGCCAGCAGCTTAGGACACCGCTATGGCTACACCTTC.